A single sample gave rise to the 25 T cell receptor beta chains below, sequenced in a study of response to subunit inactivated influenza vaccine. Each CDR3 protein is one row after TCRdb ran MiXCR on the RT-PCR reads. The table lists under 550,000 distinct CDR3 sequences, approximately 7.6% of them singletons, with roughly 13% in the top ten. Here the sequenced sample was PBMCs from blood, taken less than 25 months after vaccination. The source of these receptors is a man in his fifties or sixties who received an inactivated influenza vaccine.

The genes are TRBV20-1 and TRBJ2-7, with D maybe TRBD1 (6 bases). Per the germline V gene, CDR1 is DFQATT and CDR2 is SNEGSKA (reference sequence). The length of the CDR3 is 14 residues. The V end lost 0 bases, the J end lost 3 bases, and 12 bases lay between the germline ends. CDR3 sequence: CSARDHGRGYEQYF. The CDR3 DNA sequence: TGCAGTGCTAGAGATCACGGCAGGGGCTACGAGCAGTACTTC.

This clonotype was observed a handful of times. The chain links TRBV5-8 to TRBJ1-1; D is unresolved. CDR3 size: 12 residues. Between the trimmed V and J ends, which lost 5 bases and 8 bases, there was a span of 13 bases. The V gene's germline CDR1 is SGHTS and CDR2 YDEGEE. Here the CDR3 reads CASRHAGGEAFF. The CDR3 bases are TGTGCCAGCAGACACGCAGGCGGGGAAGCTTTCTTT.

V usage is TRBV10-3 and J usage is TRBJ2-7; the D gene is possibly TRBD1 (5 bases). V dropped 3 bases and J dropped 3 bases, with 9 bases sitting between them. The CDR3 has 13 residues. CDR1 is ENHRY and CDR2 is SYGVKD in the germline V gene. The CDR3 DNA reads TGTGCCATCAGTGACAGCAGGGACTACGAGCAGTACTTC. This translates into CAISDSRDYEQYF.

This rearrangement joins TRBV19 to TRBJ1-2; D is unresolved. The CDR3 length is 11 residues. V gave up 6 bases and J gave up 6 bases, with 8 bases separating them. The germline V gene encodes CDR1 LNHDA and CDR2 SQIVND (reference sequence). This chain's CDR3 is CASRGRDGYTF. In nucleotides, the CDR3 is TGTGCCAGTAGAGGTCGGGATGGCTACACCTTC.

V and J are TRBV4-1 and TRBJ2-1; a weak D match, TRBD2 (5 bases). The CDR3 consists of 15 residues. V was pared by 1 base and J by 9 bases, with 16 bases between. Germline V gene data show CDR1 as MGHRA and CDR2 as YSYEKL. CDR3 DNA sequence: TGCGCCAGCAGCCAAGGTCGGCCGGGCGGAGGTGAGCAGTTCTTC. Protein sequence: CASSQGRPGGGEQFF.

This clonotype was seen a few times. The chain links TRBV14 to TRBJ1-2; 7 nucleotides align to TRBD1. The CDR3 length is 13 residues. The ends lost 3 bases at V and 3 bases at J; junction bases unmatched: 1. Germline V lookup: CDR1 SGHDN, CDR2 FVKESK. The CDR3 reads CASSQGTDYGYTF. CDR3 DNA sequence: TGTGCCAGCAGCCAGGGGACAGACTATGGCTACACCTTC.

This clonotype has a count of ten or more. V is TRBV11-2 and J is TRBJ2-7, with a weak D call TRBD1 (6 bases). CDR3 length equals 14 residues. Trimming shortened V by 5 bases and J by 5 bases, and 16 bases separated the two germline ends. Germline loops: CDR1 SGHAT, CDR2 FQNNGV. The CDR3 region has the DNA TGTGCCAGCAGCAAGAACAGGGAATCCGACGAGCAGTACTTC. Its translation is CASSKNRESDEQYF.

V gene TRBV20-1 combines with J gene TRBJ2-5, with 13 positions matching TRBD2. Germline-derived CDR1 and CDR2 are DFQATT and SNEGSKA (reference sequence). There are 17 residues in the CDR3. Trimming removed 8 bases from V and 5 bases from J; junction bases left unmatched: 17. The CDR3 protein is CSTTLGSLAGGLETQYF. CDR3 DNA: TGCAGTACCACTTTGGGGTCACTAGCGGGGGGGCTGGAGACCCAGTACTTC.

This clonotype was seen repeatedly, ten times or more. The CDR3 is CASSPGLARSTDTQYF. CDR3 nucleotide sequence: TGTGCCAGCAGCCCGGGACTAGCGAGAAGCACAGATACGCAGTATTTT. V and J are TRBV4-2 and TRBJ2-3; 10 bases map to TRBD2. V gave up 4 bases and J gave up 0 bases; unmatched junction bases: 4. Germline V lookup: CDR1 LGHNA, CDR2 YNFKEQ. The CDR3 spans 16 residues.

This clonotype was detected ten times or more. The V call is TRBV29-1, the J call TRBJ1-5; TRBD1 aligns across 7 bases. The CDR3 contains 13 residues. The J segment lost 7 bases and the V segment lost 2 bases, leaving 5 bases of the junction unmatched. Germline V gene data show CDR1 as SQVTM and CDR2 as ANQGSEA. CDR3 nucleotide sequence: TGCAGCGTTGAATTGAGACAGGGCCAGCCCCAGCATTTT. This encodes CSVELRQGQPQHF.

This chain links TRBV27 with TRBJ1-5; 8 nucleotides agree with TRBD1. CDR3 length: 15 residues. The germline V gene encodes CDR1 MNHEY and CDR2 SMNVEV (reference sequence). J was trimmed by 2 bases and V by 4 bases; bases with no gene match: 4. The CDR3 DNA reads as TGTGCCAGCAGTTCCAGGGGGCCCCGCAATCAGCCCCAGCATTTT. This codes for CASSSRGPRNQPQHF.

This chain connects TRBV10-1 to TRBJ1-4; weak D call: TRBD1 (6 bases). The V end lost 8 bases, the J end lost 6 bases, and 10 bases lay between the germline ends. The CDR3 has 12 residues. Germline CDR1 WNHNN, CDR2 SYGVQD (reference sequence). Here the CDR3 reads CASRGPDEKLFF. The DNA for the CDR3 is TGCGCCAGCCGGGGGCCCGATGAAAAACTGTTTTTT.

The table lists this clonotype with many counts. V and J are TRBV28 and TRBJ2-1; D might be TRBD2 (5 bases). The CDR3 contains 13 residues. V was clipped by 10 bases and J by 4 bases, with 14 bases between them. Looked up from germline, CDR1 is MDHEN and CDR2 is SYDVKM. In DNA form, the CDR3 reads TGTGCCACAGCGGAAATAAGATACAATGAGCAGTTCTTC. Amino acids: CATAEIRYNEQFF.

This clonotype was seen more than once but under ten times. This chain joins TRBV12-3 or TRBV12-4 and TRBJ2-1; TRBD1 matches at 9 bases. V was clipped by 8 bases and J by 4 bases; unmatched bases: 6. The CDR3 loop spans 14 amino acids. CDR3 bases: TGTGCCAGCCAAGGGACAGGGACGTACAATGAGCAGTTCTTC. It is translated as CASQGTGTYNEQFF.

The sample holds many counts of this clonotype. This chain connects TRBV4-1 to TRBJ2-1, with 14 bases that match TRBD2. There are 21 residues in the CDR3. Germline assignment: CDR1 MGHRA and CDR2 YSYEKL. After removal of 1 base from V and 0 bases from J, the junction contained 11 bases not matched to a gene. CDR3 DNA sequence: TGCGCCAGCAGCCAAGTGTTAGCCGGACTAGCGGGGGGTAGCTCCTACAATGAGCAGTTCTTC. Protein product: CASSQVLAGLAGGSSYNEQFF.

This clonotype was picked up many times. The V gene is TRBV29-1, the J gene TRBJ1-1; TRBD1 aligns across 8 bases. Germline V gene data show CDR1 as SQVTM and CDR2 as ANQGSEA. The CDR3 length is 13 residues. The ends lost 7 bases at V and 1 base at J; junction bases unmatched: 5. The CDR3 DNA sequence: TGCAGCGCCGGACAGGGAGGGAACACTGAAGCTTTCTTT. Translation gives CSAGQGGNTEAFF.

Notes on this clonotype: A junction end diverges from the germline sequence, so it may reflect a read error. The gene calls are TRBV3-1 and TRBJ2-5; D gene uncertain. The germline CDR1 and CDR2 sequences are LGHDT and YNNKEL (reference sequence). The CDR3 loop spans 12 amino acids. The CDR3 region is CASSKEEETQYF. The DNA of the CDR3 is TGTGCCAGCAGCAAAGAAGAAGAGACCCAGTACTTC.

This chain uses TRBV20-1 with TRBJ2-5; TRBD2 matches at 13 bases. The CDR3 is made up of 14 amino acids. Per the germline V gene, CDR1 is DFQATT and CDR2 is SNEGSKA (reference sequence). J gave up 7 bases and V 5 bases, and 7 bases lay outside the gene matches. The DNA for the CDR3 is TGCAGTGCTGCTCCGGGACTAGCGGGAAGGACCCAGTACTTC. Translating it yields CSAAPGLAGRTQYF.

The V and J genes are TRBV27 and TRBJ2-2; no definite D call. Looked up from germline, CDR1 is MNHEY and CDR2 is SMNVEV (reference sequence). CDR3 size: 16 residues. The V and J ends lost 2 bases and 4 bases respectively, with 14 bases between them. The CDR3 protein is CASSLTGFYRTGELFF. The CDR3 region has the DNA TGTGCCAGCAGTTTAACTGGCTTTTACCGCACCGGGGAGCTGTTTTTT.

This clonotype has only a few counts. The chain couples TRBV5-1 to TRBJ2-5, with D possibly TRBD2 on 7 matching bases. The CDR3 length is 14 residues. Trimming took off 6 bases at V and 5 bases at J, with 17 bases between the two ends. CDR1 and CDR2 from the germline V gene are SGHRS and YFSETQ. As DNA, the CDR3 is TGCGCCAGCATTTCCGGGGGGCGCCCGGAGACCCAGTACTTC. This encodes CASISGGRPETQYF.

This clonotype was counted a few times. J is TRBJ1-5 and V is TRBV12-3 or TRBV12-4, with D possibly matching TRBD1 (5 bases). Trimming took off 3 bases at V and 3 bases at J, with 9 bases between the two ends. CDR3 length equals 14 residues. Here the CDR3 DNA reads TGTGCCAGCAGTTTTATGACAGACAATCAGCCCCAGCATTTT. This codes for CASSFMTDNQPQHF.

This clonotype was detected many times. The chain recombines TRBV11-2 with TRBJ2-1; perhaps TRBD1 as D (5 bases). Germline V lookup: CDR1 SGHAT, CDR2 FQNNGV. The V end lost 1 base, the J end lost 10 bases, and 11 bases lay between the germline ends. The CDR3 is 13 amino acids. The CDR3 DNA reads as TGTGCCAGCAGCTTAGTCTCAGGGTACGAGCAGTTCTTC. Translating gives CASSLVSGYEQFF.

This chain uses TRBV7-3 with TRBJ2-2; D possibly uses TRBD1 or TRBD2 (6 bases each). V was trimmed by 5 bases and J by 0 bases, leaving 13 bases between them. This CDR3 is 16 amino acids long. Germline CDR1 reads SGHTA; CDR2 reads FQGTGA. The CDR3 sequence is CASSRGGLTNTGELFF. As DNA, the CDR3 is TGTGCCAGCAGCAGAGGGGGACTCACGAACACCGGGGAGCTGTTTTTT.

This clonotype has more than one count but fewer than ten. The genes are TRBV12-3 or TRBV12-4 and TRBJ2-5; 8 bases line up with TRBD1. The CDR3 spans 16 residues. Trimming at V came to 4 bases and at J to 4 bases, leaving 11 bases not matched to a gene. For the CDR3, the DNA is TGTGCCAGCAGTTACCCGACCGGACAGGGCGCAGAGACCCAGTACTTC. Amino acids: CASSYPTGQGAETQYF.

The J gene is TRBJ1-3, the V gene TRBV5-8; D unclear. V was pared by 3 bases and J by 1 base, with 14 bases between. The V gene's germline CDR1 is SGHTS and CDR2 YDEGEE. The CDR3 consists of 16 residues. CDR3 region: CASSSQTRNSGNTIYF. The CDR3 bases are TGTGCCAGCAGCTCCCAGACTCGGAATTCTGGAAACACCATATATTTT.